The source of this T cell receptor beta chain is a study of immune heterogeneity within non-small cell lung tumors. Background on the study: In total, the tumors were 4 squamous cell carcinomas, about ten non-squamous carcinomas and 1 not otherwise specified.

Genomic DNA extracted from bulk tumor tissue served as template. A total of around 600 ng was used per sample. Primary tumors were biopsied several times each, far apart, intraoperatively. Their non-small cell lung cancer was newly diagnosed and untreated, and the patients underwent curative surgery. On this clonotype itself: Its antigen is currently unknown. Since a much larger clone is just one base distant, this may be a read error.

Amplification of the TCR beta CDR3 was achieved through multiplex PCR with 32 V and 13 J primers. TCRdb fed the multiplex PCR reads into MiXCR, producing one record per CDR3 protein. The profile shows 15,000 or so distinct CDR3 sequences, less than 35% of them singletons. Points from the study as a whole: A moderate but significant correlation was observed between local T-cell clonality and local tumor mutational burden (R roughly 0.35).

Between the trimmed V and J ends, which lost 2 bases and 8 bases, there was a span of 15 bases. The CDR3 has 14 amino acids. The V gene's germline CDR1 is DFQATT and CDR2 SNEGSKA (reference sequence). This chain joins TRBV20-1 and TRBJ1-4, with D perhaps TRBD1 (6 bases). Sequences were obtained from lung tumor tissue. The sequence was obtained from a middle-aged man with non-small cell lung cancer. CDR3 sequence reads: CSARPHRVDEKLFF. The CDR3 coding sequence is TGCAGTGCTAGACCCCACAGGGTTGACGAAAAACTGTTTTTT.